This TCR beta chain was retrieved from a study of blood T cells in healthy people across ages. Whole-study findings and limits: The donors' CMV status was not determined, possibly confounding changes in expanded clonotypes. Estimated diversity that came from one million T cells was considered an underestimate. A roughly linear fall in TCR beta diversity per million T cells was seen with increasing age. Donors of long life had a larger count of naive CD4+ cells and greater diversity than aged donors.

The CDR3 totals 17 residues. Using a J-beta primer mix together with a sample-barcoded 5' primer, a second PCR was run for roughly 6 to 11 cycles. TCRdb re-analysed the 5' RACE reads in MiXCR, keeping a single row per CDR3 protein. The sample shows fewer than 700,000 distinct CDR3 sequences, around 43% of them seen only once. Concerning this clonotype: Its antigen is not known.

The receptor was derived from an elderly man in good health. The sample taken for sequencing was blood. The chain is built from TRBV21-1 and TRBJ2-3; TRBD2 was called by the table and not checked on the DNA. TRBV21-1 is flagged as a pseudogene. In DNA, the CDR3 is TGTGCCAGCAGCGATGGACTAGCGGGTACCCGCACAGATGCGCAGTATTTT. Encoded protein: CASSDGLAGTRTDAQYF.